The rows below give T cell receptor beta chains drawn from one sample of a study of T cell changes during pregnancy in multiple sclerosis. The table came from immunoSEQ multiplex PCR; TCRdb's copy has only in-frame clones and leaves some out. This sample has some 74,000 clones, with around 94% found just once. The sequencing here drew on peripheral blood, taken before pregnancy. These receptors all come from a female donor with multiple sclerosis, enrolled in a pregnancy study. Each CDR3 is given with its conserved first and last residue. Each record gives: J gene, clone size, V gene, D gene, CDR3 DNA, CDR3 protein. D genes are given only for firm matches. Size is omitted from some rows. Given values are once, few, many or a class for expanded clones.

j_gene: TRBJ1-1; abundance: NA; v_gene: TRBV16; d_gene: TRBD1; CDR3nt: TGTGCCACCACGGACAGGGACACTGAAGCTTTCTTT; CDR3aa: CATTDRDTEAFF
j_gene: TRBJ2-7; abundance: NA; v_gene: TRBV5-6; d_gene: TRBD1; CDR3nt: TGTGCCAGCAGCCCTATATCGGGACAGGCCTACGAGCAGTACTTC; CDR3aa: CASSPISGQAYEQYF
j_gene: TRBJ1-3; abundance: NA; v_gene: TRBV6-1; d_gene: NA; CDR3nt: TGTGCCAGCAGTGCAGGGACTAATGGAAACACCATATATTTT; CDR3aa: CASSAGTNGNTIYF
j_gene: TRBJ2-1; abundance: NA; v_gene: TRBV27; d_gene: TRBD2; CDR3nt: TGTGCCAGCAGTTTCGGGACTAGCGGGAGACTAAACAATGAGCAGTTCTTC; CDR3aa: CASSFGTSGRLNNEQFF
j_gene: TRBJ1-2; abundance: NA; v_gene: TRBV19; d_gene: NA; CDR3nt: TGTGCCAGTAGTATTCACGACGGCGGAGGCTACACCTTC; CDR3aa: CASSIHDGGGYTF
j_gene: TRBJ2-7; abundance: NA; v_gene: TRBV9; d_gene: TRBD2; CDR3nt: TGTGCCAGCAGCCTCTCGGGCGGCGGGGGGGCCTACGAGCAGTACTTC; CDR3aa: CASSLSGGGGAYEQYF
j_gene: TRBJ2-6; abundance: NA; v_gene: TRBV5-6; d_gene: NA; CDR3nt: TGTGCCAGCAGCTTGACTCCTCGGAGCTCTGGGGCCAACGTCCTGACTTTC; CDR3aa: CASSLTPRSSGANVLTF
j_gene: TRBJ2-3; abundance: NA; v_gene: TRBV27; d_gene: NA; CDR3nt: TGTGCCAGCAGTTTATTGCGGGACACAGATACGCAGTATTTT; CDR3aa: CASSLLRDTDTQYF
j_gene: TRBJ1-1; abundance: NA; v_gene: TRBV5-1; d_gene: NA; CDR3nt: TGCGCCAGCAGCTTTGGACAGTCTAGGCCTGAAGCTTTCTTT; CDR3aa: CASSFGQSRPEAFF
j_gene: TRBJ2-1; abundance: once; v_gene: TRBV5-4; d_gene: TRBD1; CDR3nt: TGTGCCAGCAGCTTGGACAGGGGGAGAAAAGGTGAGCAGTTCTTC; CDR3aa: CASSLDRGRKGEQFF
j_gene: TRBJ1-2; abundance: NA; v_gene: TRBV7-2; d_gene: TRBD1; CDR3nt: TGTGCCAGCAGCCCGACGGGACAGGGGGCGTCCGGCTACACCTTC; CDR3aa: CASSPTGQGASGYTF
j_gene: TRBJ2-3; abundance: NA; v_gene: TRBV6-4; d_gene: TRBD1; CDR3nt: TGTGCCAGCAGTGCTGACAGGGCTCTAAACACAGATACGCAGTATTTT; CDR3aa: CASSADRALNTDTQYF
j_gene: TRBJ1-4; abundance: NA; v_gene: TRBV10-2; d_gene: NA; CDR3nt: TGCGCCAGCAGTGACGGAGAGAATGAAAAACTGTTTTTT; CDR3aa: CASSDGENEKLFF
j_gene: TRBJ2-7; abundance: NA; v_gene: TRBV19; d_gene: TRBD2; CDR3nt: TGTGCCAGTAGTATGCTAGCGGGGTACGAGCAGTACTTC; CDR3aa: CASSMLAGYEQYF
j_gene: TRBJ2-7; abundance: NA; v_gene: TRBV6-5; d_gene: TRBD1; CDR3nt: TGTGCCAGCAGTTACTCCGGACAGGGGTACGAGCAGTACTTC; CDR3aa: CASSYSGQGYEQYF
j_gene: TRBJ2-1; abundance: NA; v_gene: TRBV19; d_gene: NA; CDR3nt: TGTGCCAGTAGTATGGCTCAGGGGGCGCGGGGGCCGGTCTTC; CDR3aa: CASSMAQGARGPVF
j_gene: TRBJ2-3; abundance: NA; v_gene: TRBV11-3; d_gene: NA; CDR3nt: TGTGCCAGCAGCGGGGGGACAGTCAGCACAGATACGCAGTATTTT; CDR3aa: CASSGGTVSTDTQYF
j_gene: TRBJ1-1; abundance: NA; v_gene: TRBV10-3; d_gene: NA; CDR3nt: TGTGCCATCATCGGGTCGTTGAACACTGAAGCTTTCTTT; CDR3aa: CAIIGSLNTEAFF
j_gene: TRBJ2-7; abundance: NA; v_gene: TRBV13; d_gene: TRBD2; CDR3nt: TGTGCCAGCAGCCACAAGGGACTAGCGGGCTACGAGCAGTACTTC; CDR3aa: CASSHKGLAGYEQYF
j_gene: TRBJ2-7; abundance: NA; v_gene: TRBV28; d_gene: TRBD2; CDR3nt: TGTGCCAGCAGTCCCGGACTAGCGGGAGGATACTACGAGCAGTACTTC; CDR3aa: CASSPGLAGGYYEQYF
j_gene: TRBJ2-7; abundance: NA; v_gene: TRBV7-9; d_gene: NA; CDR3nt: TGTGCCAGCAGCAACCCAGGTCCCTACGAGCAGTACTTC; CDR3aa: CASSNPGPYEQYF
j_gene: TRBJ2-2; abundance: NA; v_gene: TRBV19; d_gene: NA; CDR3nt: TGTGCCAGTAGTAGCCGGGTCCCAACCGGGGAGCTGTTTTTT; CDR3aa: CASSSRVPTGELFF
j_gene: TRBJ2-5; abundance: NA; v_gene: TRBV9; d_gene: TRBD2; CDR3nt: TGTGCCAGCAGCGTAGGTTTACGACTAGCGGGAGAGGGGGAGACCCAGTACTTC; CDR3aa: CASSVGLRLAGEGETQYF
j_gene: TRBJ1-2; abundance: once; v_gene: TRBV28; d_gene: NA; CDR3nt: TGTGCCAGCAGTCCATTCGGTGGCTATGGCTACACCTTC; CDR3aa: CASSPFGGYGYTF
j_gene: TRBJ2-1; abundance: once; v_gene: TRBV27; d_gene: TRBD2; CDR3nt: TGTGCCAGCAGTAGACTAGCGGGAGTGCTCAATGAGCAGTTCTTC; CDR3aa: CASSRLAGVLNEQFF
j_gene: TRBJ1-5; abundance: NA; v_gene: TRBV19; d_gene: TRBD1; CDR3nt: TGTGCCAGTAGTGGGGACAGGGGGAGCAATCAGCCCCAGCATTTT; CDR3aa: CASSGDRGSNQPQHF
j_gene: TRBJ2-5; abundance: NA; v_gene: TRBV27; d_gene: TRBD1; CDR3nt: TGTGCCAGCAATAAACTCCAGGGGGACAGGGCGTACCAAGAGACCCAGTACTTC; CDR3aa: CASNKLQGDRAYQETQYF
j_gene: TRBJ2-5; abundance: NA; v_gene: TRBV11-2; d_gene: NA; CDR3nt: TGTGCCAGCAGCTTAGTCCCTTCGGAGACCCAGTACTTC; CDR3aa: CASSLVPSETQYF
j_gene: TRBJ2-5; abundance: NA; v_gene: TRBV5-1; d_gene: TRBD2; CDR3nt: TGCGCCAGCAGCTTGGGGGACTATTCAGAGACCCAGTACTTC; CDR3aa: CASSLGDYSETQYF